The rows below give T cell receptor beta chains drawn from one sample of a study of post-analysis software for immune sequencing data. TCRdb used MiXCR to reprocess the PCR reads, holding one entry per CDR3 protein. Of fewer than 850,000 distinct CDR3 sequences listed, about 45% were seen once; the top ten hold 4.9%. The sequenced sample was blood. Source of these receptors: a girl aged 5 to 17 with multiple sclerosis. The CDR3 runs from the conserved cysteine through the conserved F or W. Each record gives: V gene, D gene, J gene, clone size, CDR3 DNA, CDR3 protein. D genes are given only for firm matches. Rows give clone size only sometimes, using once, few, many, or a class for an expanded clone.

v_gene: TRBV28
d_gene: .
j_gene: TRBJ1-4
abundance: .
CDR3nt: TGTGCCAGCAGATCCCAGGGACTACCTGAAAAACTGTTTTTT
CDR3aa: CASRSQGLPEKLFF

v_gene: TRBV20-1
d_gene: .
j_gene: TRBJ2-5
abundance: .
CDR3nt: TGCAGTGCTAGAGGGTCCCTTCAAGAGACCCAGTACTTC
CDR3aa: CSARGSLQETQYF

v_gene: TRBV20-1
d_gene: TRBD2
j_gene: TRBJ2-1
abundance: .
CDR3nt: TGCAGTGCTATACTGACTAGCGAGCAGTTCTTC
CDR3aa: CSAILTSEQFF

v_gene: TRBV7-9
d_gene: TRBD1
j_gene: TRBJ2-7
abundance: few
CDR3nt: TGTGCCAGCAGCTCAGGGACAGGGGGCTTGGCGCAGTACTTC
CDR3aa: CASSSGTGGLAQYF

v_gene: TRBV12-3/TRBV12-4
d_gene: TRBD1
j_gene: TRBJ2-5
abundance: many
CDR3nt: TGTGCCAGCAGCAGGGGGCAAGAGACCCAGTACTTC
CDR3aa: CASSRGQETQYF

v_gene: TRBV5-6
d_gene: .
j_gene: TRBJ2-1
abundance: .
CDR3nt: TGTGCCAGCAGCTTGGCCCTAGGCCGCAATGAGCAGTTCTTC
CDR3aa: CASSLALGRNEQFF

v_gene: TRBV2
d_gene: .
j_gene: TRBJ2-7
abundance: .
CDR3nt: TGTGCCAGCAGTGTACCCTCGGGCGCTGTAAGCTCCTACGAGCAGTACTTC
CDR3aa: CASSVPSGAVSSYEQYF

v_gene: TRBV30
d_gene: .
j_gene: TRBJ1-1
abundance: .
CDR3nt: TGTGCCCTGGGGGGCTCGATTGAAGCTTTCTTT
CDR3aa: CALGGSIEAFF

v_gene: TRBV7-8
d_gene: TRBD1
j_gene: TRBJ2-7
abundance: .
CDR3nt: TGTGCCAGCAGTTCCTCGGGACAGGGTGATTACGAGCAGTACTTC
CDR3aa: CASSSSGQGDYEQYF

v_gene: TRBV6-5
d_gene: TRBD1
j_gene: TRBJ1-2
abundance: few
CDR3nt: TGTGCCAGCAGTTACTCCACCGGGACAGGGCGTTTTGACTATGGCTACACCTTC
CDR3aa: CASSYSTGTGRFDYGYTF

v_gene: TRBV20-1
d_gene: .
j_gene: TRBJ2-5
abundance: few
CDR3nt: TGCAGTGCTAAAAGGGGGGAAGAGACCCAGTACTTC
CDR3aa: CSAKRGEETQYF

v_gene: TRBV6-2/TRBV6-3
d_gene: .
j_gene: TRBJ1-1
abundance: .
CDR3nt: TGTGCCACTAGGTCGGCGGCAGGGCGAATGATCACTGAAGCTTTCTTT
CDR3aa: CATRSAAGRMITEAFF

v_gene: TRBV6-1
d_gene: TRBD2
j_gene: TRBJ2-1
abundance: once
CDR3nt: TGTGCCAGCAGTGGGGATTATAGTCGGGCGGGGGTTGAGCAGTTCTTC
CDR3aa: CASSGDYSRAGVEQFF

v_gene: TRBV9
d_gene: TRBD1
j_gene: TRBJ1-2
abundance: .
CDR3nt: TGTGCCAGCAGCGAAAACAGGGGGGGAGGCTATGGCTACACCTTC
CDR3aa: CASSENRGGGYGYTF

v_gene: TRBV11-3
d_gene: TRBD1
j_gene: TRBJ2-3
abundance: .
CDR3nt: TGTGCCAGCAGTCACAGGACAGGGGCAGATACGCAGTATTTT
CDR3aa: CASSHRTGADTQYF

v_gene: TRBV30
d_gene: .
j_gene: TRBJ2-1
abundance: .
CDR3nt: TGTGCCTGGAGTCTAGATGAGCAGTTCTTC
CDR3aa: CAWSLDEQFF

v_gene: TRBV7-3
d_gene: TRBD1
j_gene: TRBJ1-4
abundance: .
CDR3nt: TGTGCCAGCAGCGCGACAGGGGGCTCTGGGGAAAAACTGTTTTTT
CDR3aa: CASSATGGSGEKLFF

v_gene: TRBV5-5
d_gene: TRBD2
j_gene: TRBJ2-1
abundance: once
CDR3nt: TGTGCCAGCAGCCCGGAGCTAGCGGGAGCGCCCAGCTCCTACAATGAGCAGTTCTTC
CDR3aa: CASSPELAGAPSSYNEQFF

v_gene: TRBV20-1
d_gene: TRBD1
j_gene: TRBJ1-5
abundance: few
CDR3nt: TGCAGTGCTCCCCCCCGGCCAGGGGGTAATCAGCCCCAGCATTTT
CDR3aa: CSAPPRPGGNQPQHF

v_gene: TRBV5-1
d_gene: TRBD2
j_gene: TRBJ2-7
abundance: many
CDR3nt: TGCGCCAGCAGCTCCACTAGCGGGGGTCGTTACGAGCAGTACTTC
CDR3aa: CASSSTSGGRYEQYF

v_gene: TRBV20-1
d_gene: .
j_gene: TRBJ2-1
abundance: .
CDR3nt: TGCAGTGCTAGTACCGGGTTACGGAATGAGCAGTTCTTC
CDR3aa: CSASTGLRNEQFF

v_gene: TRBV7-8
d_gene: .
j_gene: TRBJ2-4
abundance: once
CDR3nt: TGTGCCAGCAGCTTATCCAGGGGCTTGGCTTCGGCCAAAAACATTCAGTACTTC
CDR3aa: CASSLSRGLASAKNIQYF

v_gene: TRBV6-6
d_gene: TRBD1
j_gene: TRBJ2-5
abundance: few
CDR3nt: TGTGCCAGCCTGGCAGGGGGCCGATTAGAGACCCAGTACTTC
CDR3aa: CASLAGGRLETQYF

v_gene: TRBV5-1
d_gene: TRBD2
j_gene: TRBJ2-7
abundance: few
CDR3nt: TGCGCCAGCAGCTCGGGACTAGCGGGACAGTACGAGCAGTACTTC
CDR3aa: CASSSGLAGQYEQYF

v_gene: TRBV29-1
d_gene: .
j_gene: TRBJ2-3
abundance: .
CDR3nt: TGCAGCGTTAGGGTTATGGTTCCGTCAGATACGCAGTATTTT
CDR3aa: CSVRVMVPSDTQYF

v_gene: TRBV5-1
d_gene: .
j_gene: TRBJ2-3
abundance: .
CDR3nt: TGCGCCAGCAGCTTGGATTCGGGACCGAGCACAGATACGCAGTATTTT
CDR3aa: CASSLDSGPSTDTQYF

v_gene: TRBV3-1
d_gene: .
j_gene: TRBJ2-5
abundance: few
CDR3nt: TGTGCCAGCAGCCTCCCGGGACACAGTGAGACCCAGTACTTC
CDR3aa: CASSLPGHSETQYF

v_gene: TRBV6-1
d_gene: .
j_gene: TRBJ1-1
abundance: .
CDR3nt: TGTGCCAGCAGTGATTATACAGAGGGAAGGACTGAAGCTTTCTTT
CDR3aa: CASSDYTEGRTEAFF

v_gene: TRBV4-2
d_gene: TRBD2
j_gene: TRBJ2-7
abundance: .
CDR3nt: TGTGCCAGCAGAAGGGCTAGCGGCTCCTACGAGCAGTACTTC
CDR3aa: CASRRASGSYEQYF

v_gene: TRBV7-9
d_gene: TRBD2
j_gene: TRBJ2-2
abundance: few
CDR3nt: TGTGCCAGCAGCTTAACGTTAGCGGGGAGGAACACCGGGGAGCTGTTTTTT
CDR3aa: CASSLTLAGRNTGELFF

v_gene: TRBV28
d_gene: .
j_gene: TRBJ2-5
abundance: .
CDR3nt: TGTGCCAGCAACATGCAGGGCATAGAGACCCAGTACTTC
CDR3aa: CASNMQGIETQYF

v_gene: TRBV4-3
d_gene: TRBD1
j_gene: TRBJ1-2
abundance: once
CDR3nt: TGCGCCAGCAGCCAAGATCCCCCAGGGGGGGTGGCTGGCTACACCTTC
CDR3aa: CASSQDPPGGVAGYTF

v_gene: TRBV7-9
d_gene: .
j_gene: TRBJ2-7
abundance: .
CDR3nt: TGTGCCAGCAGCCCCGAGGACTCCTACGAGCAGTACTTC
CDR3aa: CASSPEDSYEQYF

v_gene: TRBV24-1
d_gene: .
j_gene: TRBJ2-3
abundance: .
CDR3nt: TGTGCCACCAGTGATTTCGGCGGGACCTACCCATATTCCACAGATACGCAGTATTTT
CDR3aa: CATSDFGGTYPYSTDTQYF

v_gene: TRBV7-2
d_gene: .
j_gene: TRBJ2-7
abundance: .
CDR3nt: TGTGCCAGCAGCATGGGACCGGAGCAGTACTTC
CDR3aa: CASSMGPEQYF

v_gene: TRBV7-3
d_gene: .
j_gene: TRBJ2-5
abundance: .
CDR3nt: TGTGCCAGCAGCTTAACGAAAGTAGAGACCCAGTACTTC
CDR3aa: CASSLTKVETQYF

v_gene: TRBV20-1
d_gene: TRBD2
j_gene: TRBJ2-1
abundance: few
CDR3nt: TGCAGTGCTAGAGACCTCAAGACTAGCAGTCTCAATGAGCAGTTCTTC
CDR3aa: CSARDLKTSSLNEQFF

v_gene: TRBV12-3/TRBV12-4
d_gene: .
j_gene: TRBJ2-1
abundance: many
CDR3nt: TGTGCCAGCAGTTCATCCGGGACGATCACTACAATGCGGGAGCAGTTCTTC
CDR3aa: CASSSSGTITTMREQFF

v_gene: TRBV11-2
d_gene: .
j_gene: TRBJ2-7
abundance: .
CDR3nt: TGTGCCAGCAGCTTAGACAGACAGGGAGGCTACGAGCAGTACTTC
CDR3aa: CASSLDRQGGYEQYF

v_gene: TRBV29-1
d_gene: .
j_gene: TRBJ2-3
abundance: once
CDR3nt: TGCAGCGTTGAAGTACCCCCGAGCGGCAACACAGATACGCAGTATTTT
CDR3aa: CSVEVPPSGNTDTQYF